This TCR beta chain was captured in a study of identical twins. TCRdb fed the 5' RACE reads into MiXCR, producing one record per CDR3 protein. The sample includes approximately 300,000 distinct CDR3 sequences, roughly 10% seen only once; the top ten take roughly 7%. With respect to this clonotype: This clone may be a read error of a much larger clone one base away.

The CDR3 is 16 amino acids. Per the germline V gene, CDR1 is LGHDT and CDR2 is YNNKEL (reference sequence). Separately, the same data were catalogued under a study of yellow fever vaccine responses in identical twins.

The source is a woman aged 18-29 years in good health. The chain links TRBV3-1 to TRBJ2-5, with a weak D call TRBD1 (6 bases). The specimen sequenced was CD8+ T cells sorted from blood. The CDR3 DNA reads TGTGCCACCAGCCAGGGGTCCTTTAACCCCCAAGAGACCCAGTACTTC. Its protein is CATSQGSFNPQETQYF.